The following is a T cell receptor (beta chain) sequence with its context. This sample stems from a study of blood T cell repertoires in COVID-19. Turning to the study itself: COVID-19 samples, acute and convalescent, were from the United States, Italy and Spain. Nucleic acid was either cDNA or gDNA, and it came from T cells, B-cell-depleted T cells, or PBMCs.

In the original processing: Researchers report that nucleated cell counts were estimated from reference gene primer amplification. The protocol was immunoSEQ multiplex PCR, while the TCRdb copy is restricted to in-frame clones and leaves out a portion. V and J calls and clone size are copied from that table; D and trimming were computed from the DNA. In the table there are approximately 96,000 clones, around nine tenths of which are singletons. The Seattle site enrolled patients during active infection and followed them longitudinally. This CDR3 has 17 residues. Germline V CDR1 and CDR2: SEHNR, FQNEAQ (reference sequence). Trimming took 5 bases from V and 2 from J; bases not matched to a gene: 14.

V gene TRBV7-9 combines with J gene TRBJ2-7; 8 bases align to TRBD1. Sequenced input: peripheral blood. The receptor was derived from a human donor with COVID-19, enrolled during active disease. The donor label of this sample is uncertain. CDR3 DNA: TGTGCCAGCAGCCCCGCCGGGGCAGGGGGCGCCCCCTACGAGCAGTACTTC. It translates to CASSPAGAGGAPYEQYF.